Listed below are T cell receptor beta chains from one sample, sequenced in a study of T cell repertoires in cytomegalovirus infection. TCRdb itself ran the reads through MiXCR, one entry per CDR3 protein. Found here are 230,000 or so distinct CDR3 sequences, 15% to 20% of them singletons; the top ten hold around half. Source material: CD8+ T cells from PBMCs. These receptors all come from a human donor in good health (CMV status not recorded). Some clones in this sample may be carry-over from other donors' samples. CDR3s include the opening cysteine and the closing phenylalanine or tryptophan. D genes are given only for firm matches. Where a row states a size, it is once, few, many or the class of an expanded clone; other rows omit it.

j_call	clone_size	d_call	v_call	cdr3_nt	cdr3_aa
TRBJ2-1	few	TRBD2	TRBV5-5	TGTGCCAGCAGCCTCTATACTAGCGGGGGGAACGGTGAGCAGTTCTTC	CASSLYTSGGNGEQFF
TRBJ2-3	.	TRBD2	TRBV14	TGTGCCAGCAGCCAAGAAGGACTAGCAGTCGGAGATACGCAGTATTTT	CASSQEGLAVGDTQYF
TRBJ1-2	many	.	TRBV11-2	TGTGCCAGCAGCCCCTGGAACGGTGCTAACTATGGCTACACCTTC	CASSPWNGANYGYTF
TRBJ1-1	few	.	TRBV6-5	TGTGCCAGCAGTTACTCGGGGTTGTTGGGGAACACTGAAGCTTTCTTT	CASSYSGLLGNTEAFF
TRBJ2-5	few	.	TRBV5-4	TGTGCCAGCAGCTCTCCTAGTGGTCAAGAGACCCAGTACTTC	CASSSPSGQETQYF
TRBJ2-2	few	TRBD2	TRBV10-3	TGTGCCATCAGTGAGGCTAGCGGGGGGCCGTGGACCGGGGAGCTGTTTTTT	CAISEASGGPWTGELFF
TRBJ1-2	few	.	TRBV29-1	TGCAGCGTTGTGGAGTCAGGGCCCCGAGCTAACTATGGCTACACCTTC	CSVVESGPRANYGYTF
TRBJ2-1	few	TRBD1	TRBV5-1	TGCGCCAGCAGCTTCTCTCACAGGGGCTTCTACAATGAGCAGTTCTTC	CASSFSHRGFYNEQFF
TRBJ2-3	many	TRBD2	TRBV6-1	TGTGCCAGCAGACCTTCCGGGGGGGCCGGGGATACGCAGTATTTT	CASRPSGGAGDTQYF
TRBJ1-2	few	TRBD1	TRBV29-1	TGCAGCGTTGAGGGGACAGAGAACTATGGCTACACCTTC	CSVEGTENYGYTF
TRBJ2-1	few	TRBD2	TRBV27	TGTGCCAGCAGGTGGGGGGGGGACTCCTACAATGAGCAGTTCTTC	CASRWGGDSYNEQFF
TRBJ2-1	.	.	TRBV4-1	TGCGCCAGCAGCCAAGAAGGACTAAGGGGGGGGACAGACAATGAGCAGTTCTTC	CASSQEGLRGGTDNEQFF
TRBJ2-1	many	TRBD2	TRBV6-2/TRBV6-3	TGTGCCAGCAATCTACTAGCGGGAGGCCCATACGAGCAGTTCTTC	CASNLLAGGPYEQFF
TRBJ1-1	.	TRBD1	TRBV7-9	TGTGCCAGCACCCAGGGGGGAACTCCCGAAGCTTTCTTT	CASTQGGTPEAFF
TRBJ1-2	few	.	TRBV19	TGTGCCAGTAGTATAGGAGGGGCCGACTACTATGGCTACACCTTC	CASSIGGADYYGYTF
TRBJ2-2	.	.	TRBV19	TGTGCCAGTAGATCAGAGAGGGGTACGAACACCGGGGAGCTGTTTTTT	CASRSERGTNTGELFF
TRBJ2-7	.	TRBD1	TRBV15	TGTGCCACCAGCAGAGAAGATGGACAGGGGTCCTACGAGCAGTACTTC	CATSREDGQGSYEQYF
TRBJ1-2	few	.	TRBV12-3/TRBV12-4	TGTGCCAGCAGTTTCGGGGCCCACGAGGGGAACTATGGCTACACCTTC	CASSFGAHEGNYGYTF
TRBJ1-2	.	.	TRBV7-9	TGTGCCAGCAGCTTAGCGGGGAACCTTAACTATGGCTACACCTTC	CASSLAGNLNYGYTF
TRBJ2-1	.	TRBD2	TRBV5-4	TGTGCCAGCAGCGATTCGGGACTAGCGGGCTCCTACAATGAGCAGTTCTTC	CASSDSGLAGSYNEQFF
TRBJ1-3	many	TRBD1	TRBV7-2	TGTGCCAGCAGCCCTTTCCCGGACAGGGTCACTGGAAACACCATATATTTT	CASSPFPDRVTGNTIYF
TRBJ2-5	few	.	TRBV12-3/TRBV12-4	TGTGCCAGCAGTTCCCCCCCGGGGGTGGAGACCCAGTACTTC	CASSSPPGVETQYF
TRBJ1-1	few	.	TRBV4-3	TGCGCCAGCAGCCAAGATTGGAGGGGACGCGACACTGAAGCTTTCTTT	CASSQDWRGRDTEAFF
TRBJ2-2	.	TRBD1	TRBV6-2/TRBV6-3	TGTGCCAGCAGTACCAGGGGGACAGGGTACACCGGGGAGCTGTTTTTT	CASSTRGTGYTGELFF
TRBJ2-1	few	TRBD2	TRBV11-2	TGTGCCAGCAGCTTAACGACTAGCGGGGGGGAGTTCTTC	CASSLTTSGGEFF
TRBJ2-1	many	TRBD1	TRBV7-9	TGTGCCAGCAGACCCCAAGGGATACAGGGGGCTGTACAATTTTACAATGAGCAGTTCTTC	CASRPQGIQGAVQFYNEQFF
TRBJ1-4	many	TRBD1	TRBV7-8	TGTGCCAGCAGCGCCGATGGACAGGGGCTTGTTGAAAAACTGTTTTTT	CASSADGQGLVEKLFF
TRBJ1-2	few	.	TRBV7-9	TGTGCCAGCAGTCCTCAGGGAACCGGCTACACCTTC	CASSPQGTGYTF
TRBJ2-4	few	.	TRBV5-6	TGTGCCAGTGCTGGGGCCAAAAACATTCAGTACTTC	CASAGAKNIQYF
TRBJ2-2	.	.	TRBV11-2	TGTGCCAGCAGCTTAGCGGGTTCTTACGGGGAGCTGTTTTTT	CASSLAGSYGELFF
TRBJ2-7	few	.	TRBV13	TGTGCCAGCAGCTCCGACAGAGCGAGCTCCTACGAGCAGTACTTC	CASSSDRASSYEQYF
TRBJ1-4	many	.	TRBV7-9	TGTGCCAGCAGCGACGGGGCGACTAATGAAAAACTGTTTTTT	CASSDGATNEKLFF
TRBJ2-1	many	.	TRBV7-2	TGTGCCAGCAGCTTAGTAGGGAATGAGCAGTTCTTC	CASSLVGNEQFF
TRBJ1-2	.	.	TRBV6-6	TGTGCCAGCAGTATGACAGAGAACTATGGCTACACCTTC	CASSMTENYGYTF
TRBJ2-7	few	.	TRBV2	TGTGCCAGCAGGGGGGCCGAGCAGTACTTC	CASRGAEQYF
TRBJ2-1	many	.	TRBV29-1	TGCAGCGTTGAAGGGCCCAACAGGGAATCCTACAATGAGCAGTTCTTC	CSVEGPNRESYNEQFF
TRBJ2-7	many	TRBD2	TRBV6-5	TGTGCCAGCCGCACGGGACTAGTAAATTTCGAGCAGTACTTC	CASRTGLVNFEQYF
TRBJ2-1	.	.	TRBV12-3/TRBV12-4	TGTGCCAGCAGGACAGGCGTTCGAAGGGCCAATGAGCAGTTCTTC	CASRTGVRRANEQFF
TRBJ1-5	few	.	TRBV6-2/TRBV6-3	TGTGCCAGCAGTTATGTTCGAGAGGGCGGGCAGCCCCAGCATTTT	CASSYVREGGQPQHF